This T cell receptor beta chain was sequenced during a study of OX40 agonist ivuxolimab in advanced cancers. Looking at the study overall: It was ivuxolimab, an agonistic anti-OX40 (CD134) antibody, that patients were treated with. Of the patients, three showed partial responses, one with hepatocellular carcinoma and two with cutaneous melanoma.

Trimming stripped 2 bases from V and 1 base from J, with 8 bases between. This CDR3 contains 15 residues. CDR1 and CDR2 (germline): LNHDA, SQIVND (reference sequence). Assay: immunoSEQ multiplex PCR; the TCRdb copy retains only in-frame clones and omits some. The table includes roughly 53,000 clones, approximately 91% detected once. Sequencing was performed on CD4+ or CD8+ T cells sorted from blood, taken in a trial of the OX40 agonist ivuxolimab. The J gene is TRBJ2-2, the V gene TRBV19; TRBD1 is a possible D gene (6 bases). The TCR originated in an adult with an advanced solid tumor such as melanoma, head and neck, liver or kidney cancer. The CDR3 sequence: CASSIKGVNTGELFF. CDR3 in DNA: TGTGCCAGTAGTATAAAGGGGGTGAACACCGGGGAGCTGTTTTTT. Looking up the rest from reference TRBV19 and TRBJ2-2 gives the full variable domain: DGGITQSPKYLFRKEGQNVTLSCEQNLNHDAMYWYRQDPGQGLRLIYYSQIVNDFQKGDIAEGYSVSREKKESFPLTVTSAQKNPTAFYLCASSIKGVNTGELFFGEGSRLTVL.